This TCR beta chain was recorded in a study of control samples from healthy donors and cancer patients. Germline CDR1 and CDR2: SGHDT and YYEEEE. Trimming stripped 3 bases from V and 1 base from J, with 8 bases between. The CDR3 runs to 14 residues. Sequencing used immunoSEQ multiplex PCR; TCRdb keeps in-frame clones, though not all of them. Of over 150,000 clones listed, 90% to 95% are singletons. The gene calls are TRBV5-6 and TRBJ1-5; unclear D gene. What was sequenced was blood. The clonotype was recovered from a woman aged 18-35 years in good health. CDR3 sequence: CASSWGVSNQPQHF. CDR3 DNA sequence: TGTGCCAGCAGCTGGGGAGTGAGCAATCAGCCCCAGCATTTT.